A selection of T cell receptor beta chains follows, all from one sample in a study of response to subunit inactivated influenza vaccine. TCRdb reprocessed the RT-PCR reads with MiXCR, giving one entry per CDR3 protein. This table holds about 570,000 distinct CDR3 sequences, approximately 12% found once. The input for sequencing was PBMCs from blood, taken on the day of vaccination. The receptors come from a man aged 50 or older who received an inactivated influenza vaccine. CDR3s leave out the opening cysteine and the closing phenylalanine or tryptophan.

V: TRBV5-1
CDR3: ASSSHPAGSYGYT

V: TRBV4-2
CDR3: ARGYGTNEQY

V: TRBV29-1
CDR3: SARRASTDTQY

V: TRBV7-9
CDR3: ASSPTGGSNQPQH

V: TRBV6-1
CDR3: ASSEVITATEAF

V: TRBV29-1
CDR3: SVPGTGGYYEQY

V: TRBV29-1
CDR3: SVGPKDMGNTEAF

V: TRBV7-2
CDR3: ASSLGPRRHEQY

V: TRBV3-1
CDR3: ASSQEPGTGGR

V: TRBV5-1
CDR3: ASTPVGGTYEQY

V: TRBV19
CDR3: ASSMLDVSGELF

V: TRBV6-1
CDR3: ASKRALGEKLF

V: TRBV7-6
CDR3: ASSQDSRGAAKEVPYEQY

V: TRBV5-1
CDR3: ASSPATVGETQY

V: TRBV20-1
CDR3: SARRTANYGYT

V: TRBV7-9
CDR3: AGGSGHTDTQY

V: TRBV5-1
CDR3: ASSLPGTTGELF